This T cell receptor (beta chain) was recovered during a study of cytomegalovirus exposure and HLA in healthy donors. Study background: An earlier analysis identified 120 million or so unique TCR beta sequences in 150 million to 200 million T cells. Broader study findings: Only CMV serostatus was available as immune exposure information. CMV antigen specificity was confirmed in vitro for a few CMV-associated chains. Whilst most TCR sequences proved rare, a subset of public TCRs occurred across many donors.

The PCR had 60 Vbeta and 13 Jbeta primers. Clones were read by immunoSEQ multiplex PCR, and TCRdb kept only the in-frame ones, dropping some. Of about 170,000 clones listed, about 76% are singletons. This CDR3 is built from 14 residues. Germline trimming cut 2 bases from V and 2 bases from J; bases unmatched to any gene: 2. Germline V lookup: CDR1 MNHNY, CDR2 SVGAGI (reference sequence). Of note for this clone: The antigen is unknown.

This receptor was identified in a female donor in good health and CMV-seronegative. This chain joins TRBV6-6 and TRBJ2-7; 8 bases are shared with TRBD2. Sequenced: PBMCs. CDR3 sequence reads: CASSYAGGPYEQYF. DNA for the CDR3: TGTGCCAGCAGTTACGCGGGAGGACCCTACGAGCAGTACTTC.